This T cell receptor (beta chain) was found in a study of T cell repertoires in cytomegalovirus infection. General study findings and limits: Within the response measured ex vivo, HLA-C-restricted CMV-specific TCR beta clonotypes were dominant.

This CDR3 region has 15 residues. CDR1 is MNHNY and CDR2 is SVGAGI in the germline V gene (reference sequence). V was trimmed by 2 bases and J by 2 bases, leaving 12 bases between them. This clonotype has only a few counts. What it binds is unknown. Each CDR3 protein is one row after TCRdb ran MiXCR on the reads. The sample has hundreds of thousands of distinct CDR3 sequences, less than 40% seen once. The clonotype comes from a human donor in good health (CMV status not recorded). Some clones in this sample may be carry-over from other donors' samples. The sequenced material came from PBMCs. The chain couples TRBV6-6 to TRBJ2-5; D not certain. Here the CDR3 DNA reads TGTGCCAGCAGTTACCGCGGCGCCCAGCAAGAGACCCAGTACTTC. Translation: CASSYRGAQQETQYF.